Each of the 28 T cell receptor beta chains below was sequenced from the same sample in a study of T cells in Graves' hyperthyroidism and ophthalmopathy. Regions amplified from RNA transcripts were the TCR beta CDR3 regions. During a first-round RT-PCR of the TCR CDR3, the HTBI primer set was used. Each CDR3 protein gets one entry after TCRdb re-called the multiplex PCR reads with MiXCR. The sample holds roughly 300,000 distinct CDR3 sequences, less than 30% seen once. Sample: blood. These receptor sequences come from a middle-aged man with Graves' hyperthyroidism that later progressed to Graves' ophthalmopathy.

This rearrangement joins TRBV10-3 to TRBJ1-5, with TRBD1 matching over 7 bases. Unmatched junction bases numbered 12, after V lost 2 bases and J lost 2 bases. This CDR3 is 18 amino acids long. Per germline, CDR1 ENHRY and CDR2 SYGVKD. CDR3 sequence (DNA): TGTGCCATCAGTGAGAGCCACCGGGACAGCCTAGGCAATCAGCCCCAGCATTTT. The encoded protein is CAISESHRDSLGNQPQHF.

This clonotype has at least ten counts. The chain has TRBV6-1 and TRBJ2-7; D might be TRBD1 or TRBD2, each matching 6 bases. With 5 bases removed from V and 0 bases from J, the gap between germline ends came to 11 bases. This CDR3 has 14 residues. The germline V gene has CDR1 MNHNS and CDR2 SASEGT. The CDR3 protein is CASSKPGASYEQYF. CDR3 DNA sequence: TGTGCCAGCAGTAAGCCGGGGGCCTCCTACGAGCAGTACTTC.

The rearrangement joins TRBV30 to TRBJ2-5, with TRBD2 as a possible D gene (6 bases). V dropped 1 base and J dropped 4 bases, with 13 bases sitting between them. The CDR3 is 14 amino acids. The germline V gene encodes CDR1 GTSNPN and CDR2 SVGIG (reference sequence). The DNA of the CDR3 is TGTGCCTGGAGTGCCCCCGGGGGATCAGAGACCCAGTACTTC. It yields the protein CAWSAPGGSETQYF.

This chain connects TRBV12-3 or TRBV12-4 to TRBJ1-1; maybe TRBD1 (6 bases). The V and J ends lost 5 bases and 1 base respectively, with 14 bases between them. The CDR3 has 15 residues. Here the CDR3 DNA reads TGTGCCAGCAGTGGGGGGGGGCACGGGAACACTGAAGCTTTCTTT. This sequence encodes CASSGGGHGNTEAFF.

In this sample, this clonotype turned up many times. The chain carries TRBV19 and TRBJ2-7; perhaps D is TRBD1 or TRBD2 (5 bases each). The CDR3 covers 13 residues. The germline V gene encodes CDR1 LNHDA and CDR2 SQIVND (reference sequence). Trimming cost V 5 bases and J 3 bases, with 11 bases left between them. CDR3 region: CASSSGPSYEQYF. The CDR3 coding sequence is TGTGCCAGTAGTTCGGGACCCAGCTACGAGCAGTACTTC. The whole variable domain, filled in from reference TRBV19 and TRBJ2-7, reads DGGITQSPKYLFRKEGQNVTLSCEQNLNHDAMYWYRQDPGQGLRLIYYSQIVNDFQKGDIAEGYSVSREKKESFPLTVTSAQKNPTAFYLCASSSGPSYEQYFGPGTRLTVT.

This clonotype was counted a few times. The genes are TRBV9 and TRBJ2-7; 8 nucleotides agree with TRBD1. The CDR3 has 14 residues. Germline trimming cut 4 bases from V and 6 bases from J; bases unmatched to any gene: 9. Germline CDR1 is SGDLS and CDR2 is YYNGEE. The CDR3 protein is CASSPLTTGAEQYF. The CDR3 nucleotides are TGTGCCAGCAGCCCGTTGACGACAGGGGCCGAGCAGTACTTC.

This clonotype occurred many times. The genes are TRBV7-8 and TRBJ2-5; 8 nucleotides match TRBD1. J gave up 7 bases and V 5 bases, and 15 bases lay outside the gene matches. The CDR3 extends over 16 amino acids. Germline CDR1 SGHVS, CDR2 FQNEAQ. Here the CDR3 DNA reads TGTGCCAGCAGCCCCCAATGGGGGGACAGGATTGGGACCCAGTACTTC. Translated, it gives CASSPQWGDRIGTQYF.

This clonotype was detected ten times or more. The chain combines TRBV2 with TRBJ2-7, with D maybe TRBD1 (5 bases). The V gene's germline CDR1 is SNHLY and CDR2 FYNNEI. The V gene lost 11 bases and the J gene lost 6 bases, with 17 bases spanning the gap. This CDR3 has 12 amino acids. The CDR3 region has the DNA TGTGCCCATTCGGCCAGGGCGACCGAGCAGTACTTC. It is translated as CAHSARATEQYF.

This clonotype was seen at least ten times. The chain links TRBV29-1 to TRBJ2-7, with 7 bases fitting TRBD1. Germline V gene sequence: CDR1 SQVTM, CDR2 ANQGSEA. This CDR3 contains 11 residues. J gave up 2 bases and V 7 bases, and 2 bases lay outside the gene matches. CDR3 loop: CSGGQAYEQYF. For the CDR3, the DNA is TGCAGCGGCGGACAGGCCTACGAGCAGTACTTC.

About this clonotype: A read error may explain this, as a much larger clone is one base away. The DNA of the CDR3 is TGTGCCAGCAGCCAAGGGGAGAGTCGGACTAACTATGGCTACACCTTC. Protein: CASSQGESRTNYGYTF. V is TRBV3-1 and J is TRBJ1-2; D remains ambiguous. CDR1 and CDR2 (germline): LGHDT, YNNKEL (reference sequence). The CDR3 runs to 16 residues. The V gene lost 1 base and the J gene lost 0 bases, with 12 bases spanning the gap.

Of note for this clonotype: Sequence at one end of the junction differs from germline and may be a read error. The gene calls are TRBV6-2 or TRBV6-3 and TRBJ1-1; TRBD1 matches 7 bases. The CDR3 has 13 residues. Germline V gives CDR1 MNHEY, CDR2 SVGEGT. The CDR3 nucleotides read TGTACCAGCCAATACAGGGGGAACACTGAAGCTTTCTTT. As protein: CTSQYRGNTEAFF.

This chain uses TRBV20-1 with TRBJ2-5, with D perhaps matching TRBD2 (5 bases). This CDR3 has 14 amino acids. Germline lookup yields CDR1 DFQATT and CDR2 SNEGSKA (reference sequence). Trimming took off 0 bases at V and 2 bases at J, with 10 bases between the two ends. CDR3 bases: TGCAGTGCTAGAGACTACAGAGGGCAAGAGACCCAGTACTTC. Residues: CSARDYRGQETQYF.

A few counts support this clonotype. The chain couples TRBV27 to TRBJ1-1; D is perhaps TRBD1 (6 bases). Germline values: CDR1 MNHEY, CDR2 SMNVEV (reference sequence). This CDR3 region has 15 residues. V shed 5 bases and J shed 1 base, with 14 bases lying between them. The CDR3 loop reads CASSLQGTRNTEAFF. The CDR3 DNA reads as TGTGCCAGCAGTCTGCAGGGGACCCGGAACACTGAAGCTTTCTTT.

The chain joins TRBV9 to TRBJ2-5, with 9 bases that match TRBD2. Germline assignment: CDR1 SGDLS and CDR2 YYNGEE. The CDR3 extends over 16 amino acids. V shed 0 bases, J shed 4 bases, and the junction held 7 bases outside the gene matches. CDR3 sequence (DNA): TGTGCCAGCAGCGTAGGAGGTAGCGGGAGAGGAGAGACCCAGTACTTC. Encoded protein: CASSVGGSGRGETQYF.

This clonotype showed up many times. J is TRBJ2-7 and V is TRBV29-1; 10 bases map to TRBD2. Germline V CDR1 and CDR2: SQVTM, ANQGSEA. J gave up 5 bases and V 7 bases, and 5 bases lay outside the gene matches. The CDR3 runs 12 residues. The CDR3 region has the DNA TGCAGCGCAGCGGGAGGGCCACACGAGCAGTACTTC. It specifies CSAAGGPHEQYF.

This clonotype was counted only a few times. This chain links TRBV28 with TRBJ2-7, with D possibly matching TRBD2 (5 bases). V was cut by 2 bases and J by 6 bases, with 14 bases left in between. The CDR3 has 14 amino acids. CDR1 is MDHEN, CDR2 SYDVKM, per germline. The chain's CDR3 is CASSLVSPRGEQYF. The CDR3 nucleotides read TGTGCCAGCAGTTTAGTTTCGCCTCGGGGCGAGCAGTACTTC.

This chain connects TRBV6-2 or TRBV6-3 to TRBJ1-1; 7 positions match TRBD1. Trimming cost V 7 bases and J 11 bases; bases outside gene matches: 16. CDR3 length: 14 amino acids. The V gene's germline CDR1 is MNHEY and CDR2 SVGEGT. CDR3 in amino acids: CASTISRTGPAAFF. For the CDR3, the DNA is TGTGCCAGCACCATCTCCCGGACAGGCCCTGCGGCTTTCTTT.

This chain connects TRBV20-1 to TRBJ2-7; no definite D call. Germline-derived CDR1 and CDR2 are DFQATT and SNEGSKA (reference sequence). The length of the CDR3 is 16 residues. Trimming left V 4 bases short and J 2 bases short, with 21 bases between. As DNA, the CDR3 is TGCAGTGCTACTACAAGAATGGGCAGGTACACCTACGAGCAGTACTTC. Amino acid sequence: CSATTRMGRYTYEQYF.

There are many counts of this clonotype. V gene TRBV10-1 combines with J gene TRBJ2-4; 12 bases are shared with TRBD2. CDR3 length: 17 residues. The V and J ends lost 2 bases and 3 bases, in that order; junction bases with no gene match: 5. Germline CDR1 reads WNHNN; CDR2 reads SYGVQD (reference sequence). The CDR3 loop reads CASSEMTSGSGKNIQYF. The CDR3 coding sequence is TGCGCCAGCAGTGAGATGACTAGCGGGAGTGGCAAAAACATTCAGTACTTC.

The rearrangement uses TRBV7-9 and TRBJ1-2; maybe TRBD1 (5 bases). The CDR3 covers 14 residues. V lost 5 bases and J lost 4, with 14 bases in between. Germline loops: CDR1 SEHNR, CDR2 FQNEAQ (reference sequence). The CDR3 sequence is CASSRGGTPYGYTF. CDR3 nucleotide sequence: TGTGCCAGCAGCCGAGGCGGGACTCCCTATGGCTACACCTTC.

This clonotype was seen a few times. V usage is TRBV6-2 or TRBV6-3 and J usage is TRBJ2-7; D ambiguous. Trimming cost V 6 bases and J 5 bases, with 17 bases left between them. The length of the CDR3 is 14 residues. Germline CDR1 MNHEY, CDR2 SVGEGT. The CDR3 reads CASRSDGPRNEQYF. DNA for the CDR3: TGTGCCAGCAGAAGCGATGGGCCTCGGAACGAGCAGTACTTC.

In the case of this clonotype: Given a much more abundant clone one base away, this may be a read error. The chain has TRBV7-3 and TRBJ1-5; tentatively, D is TRBD1 or TRBD2 (5 bases each). The tail of the sequence fits TRBJ2-3 better, so the J call may be wrong. Germline values: CDR1 SGHTA, CDR2 FQGTGA. CDR3 size: 17 residues. Here the CDR3 reads CASSLDYRTNYNQPQYF. The CDR3 region has the DNA TGTGCCAGCAGCTTAGACTACAGGACGAATTACAATCAGCCCCAGTATTTT.

This clonotype came up many times. The rearrangement links TRBV12-3 or TRBV12-4 to TRBJ1-6; 7 bases are a match to TRBD1. The junction had 6 bases not matched to a gene; V was cut back by 6 bases and J by 7 bases. This CDR3 is built from 14 residues. CDR3 region: CASSTRTGNSPLHF. As DNA, the CDR3 is TGTGCCAGCAGCACCCGGACAGGCAATTCACCCCTCCACTTT.

The chain recombines TRBV28 with TRBJ2-6, with 7 positions matching TRBD1. CDR1 is MDHEN, CDR2 SYDVKM, per germline. The CDR3 contains 16 residues. The V gene end was trimmed by 3 bases and the J gene end by 0 bases; junction bases not matched to a gene: 2. The CDR3 spells CASSLGQSSGANVLTF. The CDR3 DNA follows: TGTGCCAGCAGTTTGGGACAGAGCTCTGGGGCCAACGTCCTGACTTTC.

This clonotype was seen repeatedly, ten times or more. V and J are TRBV27 and TRBJ2-5; D remains unclear. Germline V gene sequence: CDR1 MNHEY, CDR2 SMNVEV (reference sequence). CDR3 length: 14 amino acids. With 7 bases removed from V and 5 bases from J, the gap between germline ends came to 17 bases. The CDR3 DNA sequence: TGTGCCAGCACCCCCTTCCCGAACGATGAGACCCAGTACTTC. It translates to CASTPFPNDETQYF.

This clonotype was recorded many times. V is TRBV2 and J is TRBJ2-5; D unresolved. The CDR3 runs 13 residues. From germline, CDR1 is SNHLY and CDR2 FYNNEI. V lost 6 bases, J lost 0 bases, and 8 bases lay in between. The CDR3 bases are TGTGCCAGCAGGGACGGCAACCAAGAGACCCAGTACTTC. It encodes CASRDGNQETQYF.

V gene TRBV6-4 combines with J gene TRBJ1-1; unclear D gene. In germline, CDR1 is MRHNA, CDR2 SNTAGT. The CDR3 spans 14 residues. The V gene lost 8 bases and the J gene lost 5 bases, with 18 bases spanning the gap. The DNA for the CDR3 is TGTGCCAGCGCCGGGTCCGGGGTGGGAACTGAAGCTTTCTTT. It yields the protein CASAGSGVGTEAFF.

In its sample, this clonotype was seen many times. This rearrangement joins TRBV6-6 to TRBJ2-7, with D uncertain. CDR1 is MNHNY and CDR2 is SVGAGI in the germline V gene (reference sequence). Trimming shortened V by 5 bases and J by 3 bases, and 8 bases separated the two germline ends. The CDR3 totals 12 residues. The CDR3 DNA reads TGTGCCAGCAGTCTTCCCAACTACGAGCAGTACTTC. As protein: CASSLPNYEQYF.